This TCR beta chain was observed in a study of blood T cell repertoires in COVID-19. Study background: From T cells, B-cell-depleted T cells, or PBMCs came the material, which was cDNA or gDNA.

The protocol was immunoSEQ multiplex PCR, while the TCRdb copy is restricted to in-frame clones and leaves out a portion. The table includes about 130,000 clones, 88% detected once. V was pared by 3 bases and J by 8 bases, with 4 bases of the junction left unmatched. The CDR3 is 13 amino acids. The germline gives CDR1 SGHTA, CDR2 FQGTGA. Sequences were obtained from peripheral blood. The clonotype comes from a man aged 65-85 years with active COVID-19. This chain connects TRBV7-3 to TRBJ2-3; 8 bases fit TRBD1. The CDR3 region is CASSFEQGGTQYF. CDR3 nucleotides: TGTGCCAGCAGCTTCGAACAGGGGGGTACGCAGTATTTT.